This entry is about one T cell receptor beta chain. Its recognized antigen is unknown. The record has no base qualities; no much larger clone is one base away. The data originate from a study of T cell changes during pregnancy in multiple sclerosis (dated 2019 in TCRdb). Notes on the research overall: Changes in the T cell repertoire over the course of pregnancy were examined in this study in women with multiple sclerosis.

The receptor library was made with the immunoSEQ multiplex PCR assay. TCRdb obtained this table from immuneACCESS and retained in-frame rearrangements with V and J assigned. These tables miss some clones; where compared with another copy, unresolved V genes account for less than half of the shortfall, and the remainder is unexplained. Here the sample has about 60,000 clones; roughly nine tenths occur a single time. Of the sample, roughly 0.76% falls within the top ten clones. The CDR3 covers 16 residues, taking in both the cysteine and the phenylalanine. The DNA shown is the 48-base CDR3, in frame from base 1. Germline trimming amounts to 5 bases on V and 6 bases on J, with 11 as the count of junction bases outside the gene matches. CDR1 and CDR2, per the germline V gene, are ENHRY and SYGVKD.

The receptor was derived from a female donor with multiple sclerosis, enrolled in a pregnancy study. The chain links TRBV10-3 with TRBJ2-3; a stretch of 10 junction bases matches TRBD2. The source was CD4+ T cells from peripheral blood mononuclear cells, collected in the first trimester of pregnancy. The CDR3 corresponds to CAISWTSGLSGDTQYF. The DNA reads TGTGCCATCAGTTGGACTAGCGGTCTTTCAGGGGATACGCAGTATTTT.